A single sample is the source of the 24 T cell receptor beta chains below, sequenced in a study of blood T cells in healthy people across ages. A sample-barcoded 5' primer and a J-beta primer mix were used in a second PCR of about 7 to 12 cycles. TCRdb redid the calling of the 5' RACE reads with MiXCR, one entry per CDR3 protein. The table records about 1,400,000 distinct CDR3 sequences, roughly 60% of them present only once. Specimen: blood. These receptor sequences come from a man aged 18-30 years in good health.

The J gene is TRBJ2-5, the V gene TRBV9; 8 positions match TRBD2. The CDR3 covers 15 residues. Per germline, CDR1 SGDLS and CDR2 YYNGEE. V dropped 4 bases and J dropped 11; count of bases not matched to a gene: 16. The CDR3: CASSPGIAGSNEQYF. CDR3 nucleotide sequence: TGTGCCAGCAGCCCCGGGATAGCGGGGTCCAATGAGCAGTACTTC.

This clonotype was recorded a few times. V gene TRBV12-3 or TRBV12-4 combines with J gene TRBJ2-4; 8 nucleotides agree with TRBD1. Losses at the gene ends were 6 bases for V and 7 bases for J; bases not matched to a gene: 11. The CDR3 covers 15 residues. The CDR3 bases are TGTGCCAGCAGCCTACAGGGGGAAATGGCGAACATTCAGTACTTC. As protein: CASSLQGEMANIQYF.

The chain couples TRBV4-1 to TRBJ1-2; the match to TRBD1 covers 8 bases. Germline CDR1 is MGHRA and CDR2 is YSYEKL. V dropped 4 bases and J dropped 5; count of bases not matched to a gene: 12. There are 16 residues in the CDR3. The CDR3 here is CASSLGPGQEVYGYTF. The CDR3, as DNA: TGCGCCAGCAGCCTCGGGCCGGGACAGGAAGTTTATGGCTACACCTTC.

V gene TRBV6-2 or TRBV6-3 combines with J gene TRBJ2-1, with TRBD2 matching 10 bases. Germline CDR1 is MNHEY and CDR2 is SVGEGT. The CDR3 spans 17 residues. V shed 5 bases, J shed 5 bases, and the junction held 12 bases outside the gene matches. The DNA of the CDR3 is TGTGCCAGCAGTGTAGTTTCCGGACTAGCGGCAAACAATGAGCAGTTCTTC. Encoded protein: CASSVVSGLAANNEQFF.

The V call is TRBV12-3 or TRBV12-4, the J call TRBJ1-5; D may be TRBD1 (5 bases). The CDR3 spans 15 residues. Trimming left V 8 bases short and J 3 bases short, with 17 bases between. CDR3 sequence (DNA): TGTGCCAGCCTCCTCGCGGGACCACCCAATCAGCCCCAGCATTTT. Translated, it gives CASLLAGPPNQPQHF.

The V call is TRBV5-6, the J call TRBJ2-3; unclear D gene. Germline V CDR1 and CDR2: SGHDT, YYEEEE. This CDR3 has 14 residues. With 0 bases removed from V and 6 bases from J, the gap between germline ends came to 11 bases. The CDR3 loop is CASSLAGPGDTQYF. In DNA form, the CDR3 reads TGTGCCAGCAGCTTGGCTGGGCCAGGCGATACGCAGTATTTT.

The chain joins TRBV29-1 to TRBJ2-3; D uncertain. This CDR3 region has 14 residues. Trimming took 2 bases from V and 6 from J, leaving 15 bases between them. Germline CDR1 is SQVTM and CDR2 is ANQGSEA. DNA of the CDR3: TGCAGCGTTGAACAGAGCGTAGATATTGATACGCAGTATTTT. Translating it yields CSVEQSVDIDTQYF.

This clonotype was seen only once. This rearrangement joins TRBV7-6 to TRBJ2-3, with D perhaps TRBD1 (6 bases). This CDR3 spans 13 amino acids. The germline V gene encodes CDR1 SGHVS and CDR2 FNYEAQ. V lost 4 bases to trimming and J lost 8 bases, with 13 bases between them. The CDR3 spells CASSSPLQGTQYF. CDR3 in DNA: TGTGCCAGCAGCTCGCCCCTACAGGGTACGCAGTATTTT.

The chain combines TRBV25-1 with TRBJ2-1; 12 nucleotides agree with TRBD2. The J call is in doubt because the DNA end fits TRBJ2-7 better. The germline CDR1 and CDR2 sequences are MGHDK and SYGVNS. The CDR3 length is 15 residues. The CDR3 is CASSGLTSGSFEQYF. The CDR3 DNA sequence: TGTGCCAGCAGTGGATTGACTAGCGGGAGTTTCGAGCAGTACTTC.

CDR3: CASGRWVSNQPQHF. CDR3 DNA: TGTGCTAGTGGACGGTGGGTGAGCAATCAGCCCCAGCATTTT. The V call is TRBV12-5, the J call TRBJ1-5, with unresolved D. CDR3 length equals 14 residues. The germline gives CDR1 LGHNT, CDR2 FRNRAP. The V and J ends lost 6 bases and 1 base respectively, with 10 bases between them.

The sample holds one count of this clonotype. The chain recombines TRBV6-6 with TRBJ2-7, with D perhaps matching TRBD2 (7 bases). The CDR3 covers 14 residues. V lost 8 bases, J lost 2 bases, and 16 bases lay in between. The germline CDR1 and CDR2 sequences are MNHNY and SVGAGI (reference sequence). The CDR3 nucleotides are TGTGCCAGCTCCCCCTGGGGGGGCACCTACGAGCAGTACTTC. Translation gives CASSPWGGTYEQYF.

This clonotype has only a few counts. The CDR3 nucleotides read TGCAGCGCCGAACACGACAGCCAAGAGACCCAGTTCTTC. Its translation: CSAEHDSQETQFF. The rearrangement uses TRBV29-1 and TRBJ2-1; TRBD1 might be the D (5 bases). V lost 7 bases and J lost 13, with 23 bases in between. The CDR3 length is 13 residues. Germline values: CDR1 SQVTM, CDR2 ANQGSEA.

The chain joins TRBV7-9 to TRBJ2-4; no definite D call. V was clipped by 5 bases and J by 7 bases, with 9 bases between them. Looked up from germline, CDR1 is SEHNR and CDR2 is FQNEAQ (reference sequence). The CDR3 is 12 residues long. CDR3 sequence: CASSALGNIQYF. The CDR3, as DNA: TGTGCCAGCAGCGCTCTAGGGAACATTCAGTACTTC.

This clonotype was counted only a few times. The chain has TRBV27 and TRBJ2-5, with 8 bases fitting TRBD1. The CDR3 length is 15 residues. CDR1 and CDR2 (germline): MNHEY, SMNVEV (reference sequence). V lost 6 bases and J lost 5; bases outside the gene matches: 11. The CDR3 region is CASSRGQGLWETQYF. The CDR3 region has the DNA TGTGCCAGCAGCCGAGGACAGGGTTTATGGGAGACCCAGTACTTC.

The V gene is TRBV4-3, the J gene TRBJ2-7, with 9 bases aligning to TRBD1. With V trimmed by 2 bases and J by 3 bases, 11 bases remained unmatched. The CDR3 is made up of 17 amino acids. Looked up from germline, CDR1 is LGHNA and CDR2 is YSLEER. The CDR3 loop reads CASSQITGTGKLYEQYF. CDR3 DNA sequence: TGCGCCAGCAGCCAAATTACCGGGACAGGGAAACTCTACGAGCAGTACTTC.

This sequence joins TRBV20-1 and TRBJ2-4; 8 bases align to TRBD1. The last part of the DNA fits TRBJ2-7 better; the J call may be wrong. This CDR3 has 12 amino acids. The germline gives CDR1 DFQATT, CDR2 SNEGSKA (reference sequence). Here the CDR3 reads CSAPQGGHEQYF. DNA for the CDR3: TGCAGTGCACCACAGGGGGGACACGAGCAGTACTTC.

In this sample, this clonotype turned up a few times. V is TRBV29-1 and J is TRBJ2-5; 7 positions match TRBD1. The length of the CDR3 is 13 residues. The J segment lost 2 bases and the V segment lost 6 bases, leaving 6 bases of the junction unmatched. CDR1 and CDR2 from the germline V gene are SQVTM and ANQGSEA. The CDR3 nucleotides read TGCAGCGTCGACAGGGAGACTCAAGAGACCCAGTACTTC. Its protein product is CSVDRETQETQYF.

The V call is TRBV4-2, the J call TRBJ2-3; the match to TRBD2 covers 15 bases. J gave up 4 bases and V 2 bases, and 7 bases lay outside the gene matches. The CDR3 spans 18 residues. Germline V gene sequence: CDR1 LGHNA, CDR2 YNFKEQ. CDR3 sequence reads: CASSQNLRTSGGADTQYF. The CDR3 DNA follows: TGTGCCAGCAGCCAAAACCTTCGGACTAGCGGGGGGGCAGATACGCAGTATTTT.

The J gene is TRBJ1-5, the V gene TRBV4-1, with a weak D call TRBD1 (6 bases). Looked up from germline, CDR1 is MGHRA and CDR2 is YSYEKL. Trimming shortened V by 1 base and J by 9 bases, and 13 bases separated the two germline ends. The length of the CDR3 is 14 residues. CDR3 nucleotide sequence: TGCGCCAGCAGCCAAGTCAGGGGAGGTTCGCCCCAGCATTTT. This translates into CASSQVRGGSPQHF.

There are a few counts of this clonotype. V and J are TRBV28 and TRBJ1-2, with no clear D. Germline V gene sequence: CDR1 MDHEN, CDR2 SYDVKM. Trimming removed 6 bases at V and 3 bases at J, with 14 bases between. The CDR3 extends over 14 amino acids. This CDR3 reads CASSDSQRDYGYTF. DNA of the CDR3: TGTGCCAGCAGCGATTCCCAGAGGGACTATGGCTACACCTTC.

The chain carries TRBV27 and TRBJ2-5, with 7 bases that match TRBD1. Looked up from germline, CDR1 is MNHEY and CDR2 is SMNVEV (reference sequence). The CDR3 runs 15 residues. V lost 6 bases, J lost 2 bases, and 9 bases stayed unmatched. The CDR3 sequence is CASSLGTDIQETQYF. For the CDR3, the DNA is TGTGCCAGCAGCCTGGGGACAGATATACAAGAGACCCAGTACTTC.

This clonotype appeared a few times. V is TRBV20-1 and J is TRBJ2-3; TRBD2 matches 7 bases. With V trimmed by 4 bases and J by 2 bases, 3 bases remained unmatched. In germline, CDR1 is DFQATT, CDR2 SNEGSKA (reference sequence). CDR3 length: 13 amino acids. The CDR3 protein is CSANLAVTDTQYF. The CDR3 DNA sequence: TGCAGTGCTAACCTAGCGGTCACAGATACGCAGTATTTT.

The chain recombines TRBV4-1 with TRBJ1-2; D is unresolved. V was cut by 1 base and J by 8 bases, with 17 bases left in between. Per the germline V gene, CDR1 is MGHRA and CDR2 is YSYEKL. The CDR3 is 15 amino acids. CDR3 sequence reads: CASSQVGRKLGGYTF. In nucleotides, the CDR3 is TGCGCCAGCAGCCAAGTCGGCCGTAAGTTGGGAGGCTACACCTTC.

The V gene is TRBV7-9, the J gene TRBJ2-7; possible D gene TRBD2, 6 bases. CDR1 is SEHNR, CDR2 FQNEAQ, per germline (reference sequence). The CDR3 totals 15 residues. Trimming took 5 bases from V and 3 from J, leaving 17 bases between them. The CDR3 reads CASSESPDYLYEQYF. The DNA for the CDR3 is TGTGCCAGCAGCGAATCGCCGGACTACCTCTACGAGCAGTACTTC.